What follows are 18 T cell receptor beta chains derived from one specimen sequenced in a study of cytomegalovirus exposure and HLA in healthy donors (dated by TCRdb to about 2017). The library was obtained by the immunoSEQ multiplex PCR assay. For the multiplex PCR, a mixture combining 60 forward primers for TCR Vbeta segments and 13 reverse primers for TCR Jbeta segments was used. Here the immuneACCESS table is served through TCRdb, limited to in-frame sequences with V and J called. Missing clones are a known gap in these copies; in checked studies unresolved V genes cover under half, and the rest lacks a known reason. Across this sample there are roughly 190,000 clones, with approximately 86% seen only once. Roughly 1.7% of the sample is held by the ten biggest clonotypes. Sequencing was performed on PBMCs. The receptors stem from a woman in her late teens or twenties in good health and CMV-seronegative.

This clone occurred once. The V and J genes are TRBV5-1 and TRBJ2-2; a possible D gene is TRBD1 (6 bases). V dropped 5 bases and J dropped 5 bases, with 10 bases sitting between them. The CDR3 extends over 13 amino acids. CDR1 is SGHRS, CDR2 YFSETQ, per germline. This CDR3 is CASRPDRTGELFF. The CDR3 nucleotides are TGCGCCAGCAGACCGGACAGAACCGGGGAGCTGTTTTTT.

V gene TRBV6-5 combines with J gene TRBJ1-1; 12 bases map to TRBD1. V lost 4 bases and J lost 3; bases outside the gene matches: 3. CDR3 size: 15 residues. CDR1 is MNHEY and CDR2 is SVGAGI in the germline V gene. The CDR3 loop reads CASSSGQGAYTEAFF. The DNA for the CDR3 is TGTGCCAGCAGTTCGGGACAGGGGGCCTACACTGAAGCTTTCTTT.

This clone came up a few times. The genes are TRBV4-2 and TRBJ2-7; D may be TRBD1 (6 bases). CDR3 length: 18 amino acids. The V and J ends lost 0 bases and 1 base respectively, with 19 bases between them. Germline V gives CDR1 LGHNA, CDR2 YNFKEQ. The CDR3 DNA reads TGTGCCAGCAGCCAAGATCCAAGACAGGCAGAGTATTCCTACGAGCAGTACTTC. Amino acid sequence: CASSQDPRQAEYSYEQYF.

This chain links TRBV5-4 with TRBJ1-2; 9 nucleotides agree with TRBD1. The CDR3 spans 17 residues. In germline, CDR1 is SGHNT, CDR2 YYREEE (reference sequence). V trimming: 6 bases; J trimming: 4 bases; junction bases outside the gene matches: 16. CDR3 in DNA: TGTGCCAGCACCCCTAATATCGTCACAGGGGGCGTCTATGGCTACACCTTC. The encoded protein is CASTPNIVTGGVYGYTF.

The rearrangement joins TRBV30 to TRBJ2-2; D perhaps matches TRBD2 (7 bases). Germline values: CDR1 GTSNPN, CDR2 SVGIG (reference sequence). The ends were cut back, 8 bases at V and 10 bases at J, with 23 bases in the middle. This CDR3 region has 14 residues. CDR3 DNA sequence: TGTGCCCGTCAAGGGGGTGGGGAGGGCGTGGAGCTGTTTTTT. Translated: CARQGGGEGVELFF.

The chain employs TRBV11-2 and TRBJ2-7; tentatively, D is TRBD1 (6 bases). The CDR3 loop spans 13 amino acids. CDR1 SGHAT and CDR2 FQNNGV come from the germline V gene. Trimming cost V 1 base and J 5 bases, with 9 bases left between them. The chain's CDR3 is CASSLARGNEQYF. CDR3 in DNA: TGTGCCAGCAGCTTAGCTAGGGGGAACGAGCAGTACTTC.

The CDR3 nucleotides are TGCGCCAGCAGCCAAGAGATGACAGAAGGAAACACCATATATTTT. Translated, it gives CASSQEMTEGNTIYF. The rearrangement links TRBV4-1 to TRBJ1-3, with TRBD1 as a possible D gene (5 bases). CDR3 size: 15 residues. V was clipped by 0 bases and J by 4 bases, with 10 bases between them. The germline CDR1 and CDR2 sequences are MGHRA and YSYEKL.

A word on this clone: Other DNA sequences in the sample encode the same CDR3. V and J are TRBV6-5 and TRBJ2-7; tentatively, D is TRBD2 (5 bases). Trimming removed 0 bases at V and 4 bases at J, with 7 bases between. The CDR3 length is 13 residues. Germline V lookup: CDR1 MNHEY, CDR2 SVGAGI. In DNA form, the CDR3 reads TGTGCCAGCAGTTACTCGACGGGATACGAGCAGTACTTC. This translates into CASSYSTGYEQYF.

As concerns this clone: One end of the junction fails to match germline, which may point to a read error. CDR3 loop: CASSPLGGVEQCF. The CDR3 region has the DNA TGTGCCAGTAGCCCGCTCGGGGGGGTCGAGCAGTGCTTC. The chain joins TRBV19 to TRBJ2-7; 8 positions agree with TRBD2. CDR3 length equals 13 residues. CDR1 and CDR2 (germline): LNHDA, SQIVND (reference sequence).

This chain links TRBV21-1 with TRBJ1-1; the table calls TRBD1, which could not be checked here. TRBV21-1 is a pseudogene segment. CDR3 length: 17 residues. The CDR3 loop is CASSTGQAPMGTTEAFF. The DNA for the CDR3 is TGTGCCAGCAGCACTGGACAGGCGCCCATGGGGACCACTGAAGCTTTCTTT.

The gene calls are TRBV5-4 and TRBJ2-1; a possible D gene is TRBD1 (7 bases). Germline V gene data show CDR1 as SGHNT and CDR2 as YYREEE (reference sequence). Between the trimmed V and J ends, which lost 4 bases and 6 bases, there was a span of 14 bases. The CDR3 has 14 amino acids. CDR3 sequence: CASSPGQGGNEQFF. The CDR3 nucleotides are TGTGCCAGCAGCCCGGGGCAGGGGGGCAATGAGCAGTTCTTC.

The chain is built from TRBV6-4 and TRBJ1-1; D call uncertain. CDR3 length equals 13 residues. The V gene lost 8 bases and the J gene lost 2 bases, with 12 bases spanning the gap. Germline V gene data show CDR1 as MRHNA and CDR2 as SNTAGT. The chain's CDR3 is CASRVEVNTEAFF. The CDR3 DNA sequence: TGTGCCAGCCGAGTAGAGGTAAACACTGAAGCTTTCTTT.

V and J are TRBV7-2 and TRBJ2-1; 8 nucleotides align to TRBD2. This CDR3 has 17 residues. V gave up 2 bases and J gave up 4 bases; unmatched junction bases: 10. CDR1 is SGHTA and CDR2 is FQGNSA in the germline V gene. CDR3 loop: CASSLSTRTSRYNEQFF. The CDR3 nucleotides are TGTGCCAGCAGCTTAAGCACCCGGACTAGCAGATACAATGAGCAGTTCTTC.

The chain is built from TRBV2 and TRBJ2-1, with 12 bases matching TRBD2. The CDR3 has 13 amino acids. Germline V gene lookup returns CDR1 SNHLY and CDR2 FYNNEI. The V and J ends lost 6 bases and 7 bases, in that order; junction bases with no gene match: 1. The CDR3 spells CASRLAGGNEQFF. The CDR3, as DNA: TGTGCCAGCAGACTAGCGGGGGGTAATGAGCAGTTCTTC.

This rearrangement joins TRBV27 to TRBJ1-1; TRBD1 matches 10 bases. Germline lookup yields CDR1 MNHEY and CDR2 SMNVEV (reference sequence). The CDR3 length is 13 residues. Germline trimming cut 2 bases from V and 8 bases from J; bases unmatched to any gene: 2. CDR3 loop: CASSLADRGEAFF. CDR3 DNA sequence: TGTGCCAGCAGTTTAGCGGACAGGGGGGAAGCTTTCTTT.

The chain couples TRBV6-8 to TRBJ2-5, with 8 bases lining up with TRBD1. The V gene's germline CDR1 is MNHGY and CDR2 SAAAGT. This CDR3 comprises 16 residues. V gave up 8 bases and J gave up 0 bases; unmatched junction bases: 11. For the CDR3, the DNA is TGTGCCAGCCTAAACCGGGACAGGCGGTACCAAGAGACCCAGTACTTC. Its protein is CASLNRDRRYQETQYF.

This sequence joins TRBV30 and TRBJ2-7; TRBD1 aligns across 9 bases. Germline V CDR1 and CDR2: GTSNPN, SVGIG (reference sequence). V lost 0 bases, J lost 3 bases, and 6 bases stayed unmatched. The CDR3 runs 15 residues. CDR3 region: CAWSVGQGLFYEQYF. CDR3 DNA: TGTGCCTGGAGTGTGGGACAGGGCCTTTTCTACGAGCAGTACTTC.

This clone was seen a few times. The V gene is TRBV6-4, the J gene TRBJ2-3, with a weak D call TRBD2 (7 bases). This CDR3 spans 15 amino acids. Trimming stripped 3 bases from V and 3 bases from J, with 13 bases between. Germline loops: CDR1 MRHNA, CDR2 SNTAGT. CDR3 protein: CASSEGGGATDTQYF. Here the CDR3 DNA reads TGTGCCAGCAGTGAGGGAGGGGGGGCGACAGATACGCAGTATTTT.